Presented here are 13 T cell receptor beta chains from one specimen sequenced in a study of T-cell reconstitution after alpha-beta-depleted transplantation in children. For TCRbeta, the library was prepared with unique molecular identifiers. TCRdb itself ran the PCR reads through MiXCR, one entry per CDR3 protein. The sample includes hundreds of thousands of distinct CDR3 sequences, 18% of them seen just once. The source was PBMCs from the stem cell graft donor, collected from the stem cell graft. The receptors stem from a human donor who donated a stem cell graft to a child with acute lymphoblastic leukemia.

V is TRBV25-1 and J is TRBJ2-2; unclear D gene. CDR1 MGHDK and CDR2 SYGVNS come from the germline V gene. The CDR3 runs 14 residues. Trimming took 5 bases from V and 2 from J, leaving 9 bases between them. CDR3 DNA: TGTGCCAGCAGTCGGCGGCAAAACACCGGGGAGCTGTTTTTT. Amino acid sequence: CASSRRQNTGELFF.

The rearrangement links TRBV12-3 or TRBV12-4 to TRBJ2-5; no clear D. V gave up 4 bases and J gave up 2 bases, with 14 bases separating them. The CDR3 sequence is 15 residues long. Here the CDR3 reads CASSSRTPAQETQYF. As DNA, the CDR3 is TGTGCCAGCAGTTCCCGGACCCCGGCGCAAGAGACCCAGTACTTC.

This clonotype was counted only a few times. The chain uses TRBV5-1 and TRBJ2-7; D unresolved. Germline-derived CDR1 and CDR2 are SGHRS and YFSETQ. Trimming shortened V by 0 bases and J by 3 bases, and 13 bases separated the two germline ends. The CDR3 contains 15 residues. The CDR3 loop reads CASSLDSPASYEQYF. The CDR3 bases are TGCGCCAGCAGCTTGGACTCTCCCGCAAGCTACGAGCAGTACTTC. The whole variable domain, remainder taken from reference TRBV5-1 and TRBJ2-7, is KAGVTQTPRYLIKTRGQQVTLSCSPISGHRSVSWYQQTPGQGLQFLFEYFSETQRNKGNFPGRFSGRQFSNSRSEMNVSTLELGDSALYLCASSLDSPASYEQYFGPGTRLTVT.

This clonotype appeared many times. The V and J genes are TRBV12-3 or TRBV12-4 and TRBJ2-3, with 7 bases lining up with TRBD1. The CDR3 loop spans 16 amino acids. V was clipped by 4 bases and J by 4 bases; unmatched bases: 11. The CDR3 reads CASSSDRPNGADTQYF. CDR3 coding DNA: TGTGCCAGCAGTTCGGACAGGCCCAATGGGGCAGATACGCAGTATTTT.

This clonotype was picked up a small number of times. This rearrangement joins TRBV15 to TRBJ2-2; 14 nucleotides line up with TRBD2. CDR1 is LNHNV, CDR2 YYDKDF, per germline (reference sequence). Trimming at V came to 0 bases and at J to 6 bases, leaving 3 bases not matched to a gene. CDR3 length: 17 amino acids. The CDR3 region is CATSRDRLAGGAGELFF. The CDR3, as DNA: TGTGCCACCAGCAGAGATCGACTAGCGGGAGGGGCCGGGGAGCTGTTTTTT.

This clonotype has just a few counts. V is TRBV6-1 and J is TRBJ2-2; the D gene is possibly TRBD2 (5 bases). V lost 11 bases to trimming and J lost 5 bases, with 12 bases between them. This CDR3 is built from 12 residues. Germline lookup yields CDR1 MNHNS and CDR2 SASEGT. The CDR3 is CAGKQRTGELFF. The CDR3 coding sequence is TGTGCCGGCAAACAGCGGACCGGGGAGCTGTTTTTT.

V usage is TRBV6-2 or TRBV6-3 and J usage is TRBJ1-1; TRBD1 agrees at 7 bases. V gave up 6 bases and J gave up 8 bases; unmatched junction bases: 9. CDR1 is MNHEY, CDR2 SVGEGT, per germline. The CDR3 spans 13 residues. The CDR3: CASRLTGNWEAFF. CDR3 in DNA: TGTGCCAGCAGGTTGACAGGGAACTGGGAAGCTTTCTTT.

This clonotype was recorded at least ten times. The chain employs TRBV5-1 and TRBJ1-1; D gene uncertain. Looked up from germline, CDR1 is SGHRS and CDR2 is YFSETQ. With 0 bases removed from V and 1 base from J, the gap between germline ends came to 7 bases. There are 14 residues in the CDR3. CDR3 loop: CASSLGPSNTEAFF. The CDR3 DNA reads TGCGCCAGCAGCTTGGGGCCATCGAACACTGAAGCTTTCTTT.

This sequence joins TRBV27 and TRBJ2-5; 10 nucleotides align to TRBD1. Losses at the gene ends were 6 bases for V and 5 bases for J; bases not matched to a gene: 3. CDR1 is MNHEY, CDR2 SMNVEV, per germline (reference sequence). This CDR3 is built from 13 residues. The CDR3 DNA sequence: TGTGCCAGCAGGCTGACAGGGGGCGAGACCCAGTACTTC. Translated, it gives CASRLTGGETQYF.

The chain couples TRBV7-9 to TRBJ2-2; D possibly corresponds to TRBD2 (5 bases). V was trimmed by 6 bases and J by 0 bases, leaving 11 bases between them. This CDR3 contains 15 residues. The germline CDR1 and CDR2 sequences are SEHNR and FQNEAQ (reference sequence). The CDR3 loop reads CASRPPGTNTGELFF. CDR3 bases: TGTGCCAGCAGACCACCGGGGACGAACACCGGGGAGCTGTTTTTT.

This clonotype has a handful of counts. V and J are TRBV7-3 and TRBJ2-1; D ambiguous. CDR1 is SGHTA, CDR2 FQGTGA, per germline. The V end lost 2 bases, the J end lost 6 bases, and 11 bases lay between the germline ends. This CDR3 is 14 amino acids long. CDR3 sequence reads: CASSLYPGSNEQFF. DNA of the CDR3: TGTGCCAGCAGCTTATACCCAGGTTCCAATGAGCAGTTCTTC.

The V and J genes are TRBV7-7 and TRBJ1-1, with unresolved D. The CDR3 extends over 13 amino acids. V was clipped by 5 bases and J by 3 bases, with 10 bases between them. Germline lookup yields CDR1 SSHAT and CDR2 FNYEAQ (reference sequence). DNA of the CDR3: TGTGCCAGCAGCCTTGACACCTACACTGAAGCTTTCTTT. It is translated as CASSLDTYTEAFF.

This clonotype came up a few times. The CDR3 bases are TGCAGTGCCCAGACGGACAGGGGTAGTTACGAGCAGTACTTC. It yields the protein CSAQTDRGSYEQYF. The chain links TRBV20-1 to TRBJ2-7, with 9 bases fitting TRBD1. Trimming took 6 bases from V and 4 from J; bases not matched to a gene: 10. The CDR3 sequence is 14 residues long. In germline, CDR1 is DFQATT, CDR2 SNEGSKA (reference sequence).